The clone carrying this T cell receptor beta chain has only a few counts. Its specificity is unknown. Researchers tagged individual cDNA molecules with unique molecular identifiers. TCRdb processed the 5' RACE reads anew with MiXCR; each CDR3 protein has one entry. The repertoire has 64,000 or so distinct CDR3 sequences, 10% to 15% of them found once; the top ten carry 1.3% to 1.5%. This sample is drawn from a study of early T cells in non-severe SARS-CoV-2 infection. Overall study: Sequenced bulk RNA came from whole blood that was unsorted, and chains were unpaired. Study-level points and caveats: VDJdb-based annotation leaned toward anti-spike CD8 responses and missed private and CD4 specificities.

The CDR3 extends over 13 amino acids. The V gene's germline CDR1 is MNHEY and CDR2 SMNVEV (reference sequence). Trimming left V 5 bases short and J 4 bases short, with 12 bases between. The chain has TRBV27 and TRBJ2-7; D might be TRBD2 (6 bases). The input for sequencing was whole blood, taken at baseline. This clonotype was sampled from an adult who was a healthcare worker with PCR-confirmed SARS-CoV-2 infection or an uninfected control (not recorded which). This chain's CDR3 is CASSPFGGYEQYF. CDR3 DNA: TGTGCCAGCAGTCCCTTCGGGGGTTACGAGCAGTACTTC.